This entry describes one T cell receptor (beta chain). Its specificity is unknown. The sample originates from a study of cytomegalovirus exposure and HLA in healthy donors. Whole-study results and caveats: The authors considered a cluster of highly shared sequence variants likely to be a sequencing artifact. Generally TCR sequences proved uncommon, though certain public TCRs appeared in numerous donors. The study recorded 164 TCR beta chains that were cytomegalovirus-associated.

The V end lost 8 bases, the J end lost 2 bases, and 11 bases lay between the germline ends. The CDR3 covers 13 residues. The germline gives CDR1 MNHEY, CDR2 SVGAGI. The primer mix had 60 Vbeta and 13 Jbeta primers. Clones were read by immunoSEQ multiplex PCR, and TCRdb kept only the in-frame ones, dropping some. The sample consists of around 120,000 clones, more than 60% of them appearing once. The receptor was derived from a woman aged 50 to 65 in good health and CMV-seropositive. The sequenced sample was PBMCs. The gene calls are TRBV6-5 and TRBJ2-3, with a weak D call TRBD2 (5 bases). This chain's CDR3 is CASVGAATDTQYF. In DNA, the CDR3 is TGTGCCAGCGTGGGAGCGGCCACAGATACGCAGTATTTT.